This TCR beta chain is from a study of cytomegalovirus exposure and HLA in healthy donors (dated by TCRdb to the late 2010s). With respect to the entire study: An earlier analysis of about 530 of the donors reported approximately 260 Gb of sequence data and 117 million unique TCR beta sequences obtained from approximately 180 million T cells. The aim of the study was to test whether cataloging public T cell receptors could identify signatures of past pathogen exposure. Genome-wide SNP genotypes for about three fifths of the roughly 670 donors were used in a later genetic analysis, which treated that subset as a discovery cohort. Among the roughly 400 genotyped donors, more than 70% belonged to the genetic ancestry cluster associated with self-reported Caucasian donors. Every repertoire in the discovery cohort had been generated on one and the same sequencing platform. An earlier analysis of around 580 of the donors used high-throughput TCR beta sequencing to judge whether each TCR beta V gene segment behaved as functional or pseudogenic. In a later analysis, previously published TCR beta repertoires from 666 donors were re-analyzed and high-resolution HLA genotyping was added so that TCR occurrence patterns could be studied. Besides the first cohort of 666 subjects, a separate validation cohort made up of 120 different subjects was used. High-throughput TCR immunosequencing, statistical association of individual TCRs with disease status, and machine learning were combined to predict cytomegalovirus infection status. Typing coverage differed by locus: A, B, C, DRB1 and DQB1 were typed in roughly 620-630 donors, DQA1 in about 500, DPA1 in 606, and DPB1 in approximately 450. Using immunosequencing, the study profiled T cell repertoires from roughly 650 subjects and related those repertoires to cytomegalovirus serostatus. Because of strong linkage in the cohort, a handful of DR-DQ haplotypes were treated as single units for association and clustering. On average, over 200,000 unique TCR beta nucleotide sequences were sequenced per donor among 398 genotyped donors of the cohort, with roughly 19% of those sequences being non-productive. Donor age, sex, ethnicity and CMV serostatus were compiled alongside the repertoire data. Around 320 gigabases of sequencing data and 70 million to 100 million unique TCR sequences were included in an early release covering 500 to 750 HLA-typed donors. Class I and class II HLA loci were covered by the typing at four-digit resolution. The later analysis used no new phenotypic data to find candidate immune exposures, relying instead on TCR beta sequences and their occurrence across donors. General study outcomes and caveats: A cluster of highly shared sequence variants was judged likely to be a technical artifact of the sequencing pipeline. An association between a missense DCLRE1C variant and V-gene and J-gene trimming of TCR beta chains was found in a later genetic analysis and replicated in an independent cohort. Some IMGT-functional V segments, including TRBV6-2 and TRBV6-3, could not be distinguished by the 87-base-pair reads and were therefore excluded. HLA typing was unavailable for some donors at each locus, so association tests used only the typed subset. CMV serostatus was the only immune exposure information available for the cohort. In a later analysis, HLA-associated TCR beta chains showed more clonal expansion and lower generation probabilities than non-associated chains that were equally common. Seventeen rarely observed V segments, including chromosome 9 orphons, were excluded from the earlier analysis of approximately 500 of the donors because counts were too low. A further reported finding was that TCR beta sequences accurately predicted the HLA-A and HLA-B alleles for most subjects in the first cohort. In a later analysis, 16,951 TCR beta sequences were associated with specific HLA alleles at a false discovery rate of 0.05. While some public TCRs were present in many individuals, most TCR sequences turned up only very rarely across donors. Cytomegalovirus status was reported to be diagnosed by the classifier with high specificity and sensitivity in both the original and validation cohorts. Presence/absence analyses assumed roughly uniform sequencing depth across donors, an assumption that may not hold. Strong co-occurrence of HLA alleles, especially DR and DQ, made assigning TCR associations to individual alleles difficult. According to a later analysis, TCR association rates differed among HLA loci, with DRB1 alleles showing the most associated TCRs and HLA-C alleles showing the fewest. The cohort was sequenced for TCR beta chains only, and without alpha or paired-chain data the features that could be detected were limited. Most CMV-associated TCR beta chains appeared to be HLA-restricted in a later analysis, and the HLA associations seemed to be driven largely by CMV exposure. In a later analysis, several top co-occurrence clusters were reported to appear linked to parvovirus B19, influenza, CMV and Epstein-Barr virus. Broadly in line with IMGT annotations, most TCR beta V segments showed up in productive rearrangements about 87% or about 30% of the time in an earlier analysis of some 590 of the donors. It was suggested by the authors that the approach could potentially be generalized to other disease states and immunological phenotypes. Linkage disequilibrium might explain the correlated functional status among segregating V segments, but an unknown experimental factor could not be excluded. The study gave a list of under 200 TCR beta chains associated with cytomegalovirus. In vitro tests confirmed that a few of the cytomegalovirus-associated TCR beta chains recognize cytomegalovirus antigens. A later genetic analysis reported fewer N-insertions in productive TCRs among donors in an Asian-associated ancestry cluster than the roughly 640-donor mean.

Receptor libraries were prepared by the immunoSEQ multiplex PCR assay. A mixture of 60 forward primers for TCR Vbeta segments and 13 reverse primers for TCR Jbeta segments was used in the multiplex PCR. The CDR3 region of rearranged TCR beta genes was amplified from genomic DNA with a multiplex PCR assay. The Illumina HiSeq System was used to sequence the amplified TCR beta libraries as 87-base-pair reads. The authors' pipeline ran thus. In a later analysis, tens of millions of unique TCR beta chains were counted across the 500 to 850 repertoires, and roughly 11 million of these chains were shared by at least two donors. Raw reads were error-corrected and collapsed into unique sequences by a nearest-neighbor algorithm in which closely related sequences were merged to remove PCR and sequencing errors. Alignment of CDR3 sequences to IMGT reference sequences was used to assign V, D and J gene segments. Each retained sequence needed at least a six-nucleotide match to both a V gene segment and a J gene segment. Rearrangements were called productive when the CDR3 lacked stop codons and stayed in frame with V and J; all others were non-productive. Following IMGT convention, CDR3 was defined as the stretch from the second conserved V-encoded cysteine to the conserved J-encoded phenylalanine. The earlier analysis of about 620 of the donors excluded sequences that lacked an unambiguous match to a single V gene segment. An earlier analysis of several hundred of the donors called V segments functional above 56.7% productive rearrangements and segregating when the between-donor standard deviation exceeded 5%. A statistical classification framework was built for diagnosing cytomegalovirus status from the catalog of TCR beta chain sequences. V and J gene assignment, in a later analysis, came from comparing TCR nucleotide sequences with IMGT/GENE-DB human TR gene sequences. The TCRdist pipeline was used in a later analysis to assign CDR3 sequences and most-parsimonious VDJ recombination scenarios. In a later analysis, each TCR beta chain was defined by its CDR3 amino acid sequence together with its V-gene family, and reads lacking a unique V-gene family were excluded. A later analysis removed 550 to 650 highly shared, low-generation-probability nucleotide sequences to deal with suspected cross-contamination and a sequencing artifact. A later analysis calculated a clonal expansion index for each public chain from normalized within-repertoire ranks of inferred template counts. In a later analysis, generation probabilities were computed with a VDJ recombination model fitted to out-of-frame rearrangements, and the resulting probabilities were checked against IGoR. In a later analysis, hypergeometric tests were used to score TCR-TCR, TCR-HLA and TCR-CMV co-occurrence, with a repertoire-size bias correction applied to TCR pairs. In a later analysis, false discovery rates were estimated by permuting HLA or CMV assignments 20 times. A later analysis grouped co-occurring TCRs with DBSCAN, adding TCRdist sequence similarity when clustering within HLA-allele-positive subsets. For co-occurrence clustering, repertoires with fewer than 30,000 or more than 120,000 public chains were excluded, along with four to six repertoires with anomalous nucleotide sharing. In its TCRdb copy, this immuneACCESS table keeps in-frame sequences only and misses some clones. Where compared with another copy, unresolved V genes explain less than half of these, and the others have no known cause. D and trimming were read from the DNA, whereas the V and J calls and clone size are those reported in that table. This sample is represented by about 140,000 clones; roughly 80% of them were singletons. 3.3% of the sample goes to the ten largest clones.

CDR1 is given as SGHTA and CDR2 as FQGTGA, both from the germline V gene. From the cysteine up to the phenylalanine, the CDR3 has a length of 13 residues. Kept here is only the CDR3 DNA, which spans 39 bases and is read in frame from base 1. V and J are truncated by 4 bases and 4 bases respectively, leaving an intervening sequence of 10 bases. This clone turned up a few times. This receptor's antigen is unknown. Base qualities are not at hand, and no much larger clone is one base apart. The cohort comprised fewer than 700 healthy bone marrow donors. At the time of sampling, all cohort members were nominally healthy, though unrecorded immune exposures were likely present. The donor tested CMV seronegative, placing the donor among the 350 to 400 seronegative members of the cohort. Every donor gave a peripheral blood sample, and the peripheral blood mononuclear cells from that sample were used for TCR beta sequencing. Genomic DNA was extracted from the blood cell samples with the Qiagen DNeasy Blood Extraction Kit.

Material: PBMCs. The chain was built from TRBV7-3 and TRBJ1-2; possibly the D gene is TRBD1, per 5 matching bases. The TCR comes from a man in his forties in good health and CMV-seronegative. The CDR3 amino acid sequence is: CASSSGFGYGYTF. The bases read TGTGCCAGCAGCTCAGGGTTCGGCTATGGCTACACCTTC. Beyond the CDR3, the reference TRBV7-3 and TRBJ1-2 genes provide the residues; the full variable domain reads: GAGVSQTPSNKVTEKGKYVELRCDPISGHTALYWYRQSLGQGPEFLIYFQGTGAADDSGLPNDRFFAVRPEGSVSTLKIQRTERGDSAVYLCASSSGFGYGYTFGSGTRLTVV.